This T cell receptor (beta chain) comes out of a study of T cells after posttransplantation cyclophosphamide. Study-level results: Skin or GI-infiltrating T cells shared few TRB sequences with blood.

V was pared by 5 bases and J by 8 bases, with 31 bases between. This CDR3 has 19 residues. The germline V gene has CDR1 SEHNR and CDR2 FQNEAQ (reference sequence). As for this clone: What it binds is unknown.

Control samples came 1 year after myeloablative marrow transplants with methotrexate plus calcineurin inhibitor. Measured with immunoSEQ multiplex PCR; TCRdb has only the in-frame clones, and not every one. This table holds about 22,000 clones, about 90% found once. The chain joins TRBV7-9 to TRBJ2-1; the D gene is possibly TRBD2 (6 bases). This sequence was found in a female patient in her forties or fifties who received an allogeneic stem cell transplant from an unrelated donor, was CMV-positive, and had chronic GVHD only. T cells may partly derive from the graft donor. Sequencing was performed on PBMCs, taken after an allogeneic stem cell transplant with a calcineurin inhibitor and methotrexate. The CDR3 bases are TGTGCCAGCAGCCCCCGCGGCCTTACTAGCCCGAGGCCGGGCGATGAGCAGTTCTTC. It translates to CASSPRGLTSPRPGDEQFF.